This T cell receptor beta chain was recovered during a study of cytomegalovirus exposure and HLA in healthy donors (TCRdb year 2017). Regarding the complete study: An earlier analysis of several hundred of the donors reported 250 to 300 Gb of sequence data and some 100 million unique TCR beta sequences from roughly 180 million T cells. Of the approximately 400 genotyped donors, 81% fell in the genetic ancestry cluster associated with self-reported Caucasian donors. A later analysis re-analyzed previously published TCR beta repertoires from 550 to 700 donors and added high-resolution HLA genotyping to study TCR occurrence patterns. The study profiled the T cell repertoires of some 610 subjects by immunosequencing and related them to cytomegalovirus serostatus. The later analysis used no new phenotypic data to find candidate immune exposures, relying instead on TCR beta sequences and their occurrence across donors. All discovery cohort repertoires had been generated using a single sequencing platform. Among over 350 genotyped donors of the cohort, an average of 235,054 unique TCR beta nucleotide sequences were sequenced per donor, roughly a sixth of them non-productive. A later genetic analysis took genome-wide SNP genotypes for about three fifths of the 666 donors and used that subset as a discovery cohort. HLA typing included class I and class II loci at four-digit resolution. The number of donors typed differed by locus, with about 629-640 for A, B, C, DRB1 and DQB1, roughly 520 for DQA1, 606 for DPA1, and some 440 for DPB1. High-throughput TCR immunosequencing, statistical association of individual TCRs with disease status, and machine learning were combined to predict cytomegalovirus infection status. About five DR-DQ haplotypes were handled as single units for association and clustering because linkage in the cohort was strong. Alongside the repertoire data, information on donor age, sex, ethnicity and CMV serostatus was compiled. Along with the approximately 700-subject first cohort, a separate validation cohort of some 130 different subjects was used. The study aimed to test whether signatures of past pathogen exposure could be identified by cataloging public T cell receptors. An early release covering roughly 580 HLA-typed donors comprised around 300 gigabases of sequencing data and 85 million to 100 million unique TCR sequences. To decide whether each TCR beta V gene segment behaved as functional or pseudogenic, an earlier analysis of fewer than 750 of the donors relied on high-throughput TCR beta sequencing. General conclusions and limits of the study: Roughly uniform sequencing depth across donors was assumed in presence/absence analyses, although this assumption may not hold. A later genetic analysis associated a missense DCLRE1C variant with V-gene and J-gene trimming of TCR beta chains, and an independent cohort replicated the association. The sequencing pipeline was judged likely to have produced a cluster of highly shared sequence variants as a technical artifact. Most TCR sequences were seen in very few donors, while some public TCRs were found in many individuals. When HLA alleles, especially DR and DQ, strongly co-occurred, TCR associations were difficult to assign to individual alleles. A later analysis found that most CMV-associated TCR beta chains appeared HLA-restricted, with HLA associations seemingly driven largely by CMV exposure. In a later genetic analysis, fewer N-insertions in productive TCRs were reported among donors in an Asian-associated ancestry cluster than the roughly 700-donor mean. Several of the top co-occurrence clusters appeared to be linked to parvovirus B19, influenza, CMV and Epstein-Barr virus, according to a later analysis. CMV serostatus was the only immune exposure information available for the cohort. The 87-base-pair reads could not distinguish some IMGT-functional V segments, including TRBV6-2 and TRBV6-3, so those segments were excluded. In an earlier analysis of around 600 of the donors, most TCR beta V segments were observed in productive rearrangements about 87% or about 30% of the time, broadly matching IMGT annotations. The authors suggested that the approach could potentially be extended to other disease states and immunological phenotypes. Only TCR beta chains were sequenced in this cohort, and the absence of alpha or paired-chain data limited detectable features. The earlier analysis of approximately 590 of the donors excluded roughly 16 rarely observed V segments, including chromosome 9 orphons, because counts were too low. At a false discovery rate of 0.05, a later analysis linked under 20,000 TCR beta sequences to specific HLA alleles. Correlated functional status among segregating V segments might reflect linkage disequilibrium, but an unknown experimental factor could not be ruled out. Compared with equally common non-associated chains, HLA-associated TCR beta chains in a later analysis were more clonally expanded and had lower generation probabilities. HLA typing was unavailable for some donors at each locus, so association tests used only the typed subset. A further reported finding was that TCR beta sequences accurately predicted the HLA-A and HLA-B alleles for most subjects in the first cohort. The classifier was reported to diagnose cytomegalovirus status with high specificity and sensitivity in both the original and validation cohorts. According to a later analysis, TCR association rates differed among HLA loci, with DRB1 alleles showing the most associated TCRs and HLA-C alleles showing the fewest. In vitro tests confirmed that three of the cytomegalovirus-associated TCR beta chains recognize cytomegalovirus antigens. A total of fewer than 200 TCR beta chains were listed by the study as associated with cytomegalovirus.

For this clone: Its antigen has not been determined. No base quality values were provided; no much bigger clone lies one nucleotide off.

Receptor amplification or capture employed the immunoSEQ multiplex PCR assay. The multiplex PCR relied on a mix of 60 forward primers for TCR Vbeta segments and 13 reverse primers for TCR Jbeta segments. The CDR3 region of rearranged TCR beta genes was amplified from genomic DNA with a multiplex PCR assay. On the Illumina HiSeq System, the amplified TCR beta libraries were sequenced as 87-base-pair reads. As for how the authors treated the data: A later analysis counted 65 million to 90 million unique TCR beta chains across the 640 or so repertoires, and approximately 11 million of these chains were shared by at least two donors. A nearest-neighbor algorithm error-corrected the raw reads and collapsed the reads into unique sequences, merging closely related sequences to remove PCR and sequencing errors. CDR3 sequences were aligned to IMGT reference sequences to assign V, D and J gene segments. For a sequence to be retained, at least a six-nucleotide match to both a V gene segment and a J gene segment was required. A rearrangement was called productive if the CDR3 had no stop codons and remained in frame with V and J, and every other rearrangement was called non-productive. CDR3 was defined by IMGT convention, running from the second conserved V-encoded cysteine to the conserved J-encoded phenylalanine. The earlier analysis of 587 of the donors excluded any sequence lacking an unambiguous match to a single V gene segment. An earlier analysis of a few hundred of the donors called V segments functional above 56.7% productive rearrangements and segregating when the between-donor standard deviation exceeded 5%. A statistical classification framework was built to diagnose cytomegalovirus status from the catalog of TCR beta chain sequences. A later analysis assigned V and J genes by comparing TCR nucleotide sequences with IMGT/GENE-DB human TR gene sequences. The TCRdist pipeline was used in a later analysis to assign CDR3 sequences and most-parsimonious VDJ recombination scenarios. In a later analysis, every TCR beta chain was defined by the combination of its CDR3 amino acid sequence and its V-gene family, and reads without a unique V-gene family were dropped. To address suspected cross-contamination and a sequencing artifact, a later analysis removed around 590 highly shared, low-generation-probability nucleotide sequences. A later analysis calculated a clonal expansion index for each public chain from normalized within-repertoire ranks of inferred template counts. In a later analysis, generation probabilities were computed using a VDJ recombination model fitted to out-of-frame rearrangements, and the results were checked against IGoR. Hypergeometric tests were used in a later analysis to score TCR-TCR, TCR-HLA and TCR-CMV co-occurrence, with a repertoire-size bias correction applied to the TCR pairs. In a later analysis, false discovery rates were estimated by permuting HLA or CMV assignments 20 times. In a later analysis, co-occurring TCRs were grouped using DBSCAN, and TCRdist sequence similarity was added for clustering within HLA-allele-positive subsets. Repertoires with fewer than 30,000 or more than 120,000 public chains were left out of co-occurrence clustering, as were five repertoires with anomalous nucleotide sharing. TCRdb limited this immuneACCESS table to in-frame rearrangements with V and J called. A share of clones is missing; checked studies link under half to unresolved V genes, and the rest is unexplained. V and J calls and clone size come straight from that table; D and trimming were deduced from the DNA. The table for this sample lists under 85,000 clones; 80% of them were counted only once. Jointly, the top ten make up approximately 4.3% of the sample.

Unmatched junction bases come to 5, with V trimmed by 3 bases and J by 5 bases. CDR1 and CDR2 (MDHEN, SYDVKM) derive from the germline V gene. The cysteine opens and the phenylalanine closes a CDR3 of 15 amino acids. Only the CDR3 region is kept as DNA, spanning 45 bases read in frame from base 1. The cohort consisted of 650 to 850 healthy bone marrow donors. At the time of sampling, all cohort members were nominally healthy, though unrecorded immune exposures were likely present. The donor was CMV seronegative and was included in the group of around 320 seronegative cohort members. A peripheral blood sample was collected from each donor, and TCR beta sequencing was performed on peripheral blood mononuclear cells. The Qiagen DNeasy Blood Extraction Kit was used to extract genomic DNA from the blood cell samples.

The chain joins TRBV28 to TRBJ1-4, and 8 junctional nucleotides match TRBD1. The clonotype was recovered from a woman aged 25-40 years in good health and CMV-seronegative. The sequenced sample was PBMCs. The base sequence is TGTGCCAGCAGTTTGCCAGGGGGCAGGAATGAAAAACTGTTTTTT. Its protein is CASSLPGGRNEKLFF.